Listed below are T cell receptor beta chains from one sample, sequenced in a study of control samples from healthy donors and cancer patients. Method: immunoSEQ multiplex PCR; TCRdb's copy keeps in-frame clones and lacks some. In the table there are 74,000 or so clones, roughly 90% of which are singletons. The sequencing input was blood. These receptors were taken from a man aged 45 to 65 in good health. Both conserved end residues are trimmed from each CDR3. Each record gives: D gene, V gene, CDR3 protein. D genes are given only for firm matches.

>-|TRBV14
ASSLYRAGNTIY
>-|TRBV10-1
ASSRDGNSPLH
>TRBD1|TRBV19
ASSRDRGRDGYT
>-|TRBV19
ASSPRGWESPLH
>-|TRBV19
ASSIGGSGANVLT
>-|TRBV5-6
ASSLYRTISQGTQY
>TRBD2|TRBV5-4
ASSPGLAGFYEQY
>-|TRBV18
ASSPEVDQPQH
>-|TRBV23-1
ASSKRGRAHIASEKLF
>-|TRBV5-1
ASSLVVGSNAETQY
>-|TRBV19
ASSIYRAGANVLT
>-|TRBV28
ASHEAPGGYT
>-|TRBV7-6
ATTRRQGGRDTQY
>-|TRBV5-1
ASSPVVMAGSTDTQY
>TRBD1|TRBV19
ASGYGTGEDQPQH
>-|TRBV2
ASSDDRYSGNTIY
>-|TRBV5-1
ASSLGAGDRMYEQY
>TRBD2|TRBV7-8
ASSLSGSSYNEQF
>-|TRBV2
ASSPQQTEDTQY
>-|TRBV12-3/TRBV12-4
ASSRPLQETQY
>-|TRBV9
ASSVATTVLTGELF
>-|TRBV7-2
ASSLGVRGGMWNTGELF
>-|TRBV3-1/TRBV3-2
ASSQGGRTEAF
>TRBD2|TRBV18
ASSPTSDEQF
>TRBD1|TRBV18
ASSQQGADYGYT
>-|TRBV30
AWRNYGYT
>TRBD1|TRBV2
ASSEISGTGGSETQY
>TRBD1|TRBV6-2/TRBV6-3
ASSTGDRDYGYT
>-|TRBV6-5
ASRVGQSNTEAF
>TRBD1|TRBV5-6
ASSPGTVSYEQY
>TRBD1|TRBV6-5
ASSISGTANTEAF
>-|TRBV18
ASSPLPTDTQY
>-|TRBV27
ASSFRDGQSYEQY
>-|TRBV7-8
ASSQTVFGNTIY
>-|TRBV5-4
ASSLDNARRGYT
>-|TRBV30
AWSVGFTRGGETQY
>-|TRBV6-2/TRBV6-3
ASSYGASLYNEQF
>TRBD1|TRBV29-1
SVKQGDVNTEAF
>-|TRBV20-1
SAGPYEQY
>-|TRBV30
AWSPTLGTHTEAF
>TRBD1|TRBV7-9
ASSLGVGQGFTYEQY
>TRBD2|TRBV7-2
ASSPGLGQQETQY
>-|TRBV7-2
ASSPYAGELF